This entry features one T cell receptor (beta chain) sequence. A single count supports this clone. No cognate antigen has been identified for it. The sample holds no much larger clone one base away, and base qualities are not on file. This sample is drawn from a study of cytomegalovirus exposure and HLA in healthy donors (dated by TCRdb to 2015 to 2018). In terms of the full investigation: An earlier analysis of approximately 640 of the donors reported more than 250 Gb of sequence data and 100 million to 140 million unique TCR beta sequences from around 200 million T cells. Donor age, sex, ethnicity and CMV serostatus were collected together with the repertoire data. In an earlier analysis of a few hundred of the donors, high-throughput TCR beta sequencing was used to judge whether each TCR beta V gene segment behaved as functional or pseudogenic. Typing coverage varied by locus: about 629-630 donors for A, B, C, DRB1 and DQB1; more than 500 for DQA1; nearly 610 for DPA1; approximately 490 for DPB1. Using immunosequencing, the study profiled T cell repertoires from around 680 subjects and related those repertoires to cytomegalovirus serostatus. Among some 400 genotyped donors of the cohort, an average of about 240,000 unique TCR beta nucleotide sequences were sequenced per donor, roughly a sixth of them non-productive. Both class I and class II loci were covered by HLA typing, at four-digit resolution. The study combined high-throughput TCR immunosequencing, statistical association of individual TCRs with disease status, and machine learning to predict cytomegalovirus infection status. A later analysis re-examined previously published TCR beta repertoires from over 500 donors and added high-resolution HLA genotyping to investigate patterns of TCR occurrence. All discovery cohort repertoires had been generated using a single sequencing platform. In a later genetic analysis, genome-wide SNP genotypes for about three fifths of the roughly 670 donors were used, and that subset was treated as a discovery cohort. An early release that covered 640 HLA-typed donors contained around 300 gigabases of sequencing data and 70 million to 100 million unique TCR sequences. The genetic ancestry cluster associated with self-reported Caucasian donors included over 80% of the approximately 410 genotyped donors. The study was designed to test whether signatures of past pathogen exposure could be identified by cataloging public T cell receptors. A separate validation cohort of 100 to 150 different subjects was used in addition to the roughly 620-subject first cohort. A handful of DR-DQ haplotypes were handled as single units for association and clustering because linkage in the cohort was strong. Rather than using new phenotypic data, the later analysis identified candidate immune exposures from TCR beta sequences and from how often those sequences occurred across donors.

The CDR3 covers 15 residues, taking in both the cysteine and the phenylalanine. CDR3 DNA is the only sequence kept; it has 45 bases, read in frame from the first base. The germline V and J ends show losses of 1 base and 7 bases respectively, and no gene match explains 4 bases of the junction. CDR1 and CDR2 are read off the germline V gene (reference sequence) as LNHDA and SQIVND. Broader findings and caveats from the paper: When HLA alleles, especially DR and DQ, strongly co-occurred, TCR associations were difficult to assign to individual alleles. In a later analysis, the rate of TCR association differed among HLA loci, with DRB1 alleles having the most associated TCRs and HLA-C alleles having the fewest. Most TCR sequences were seen in very few donors, while some public TCRs were found in many individuals. A later analysis found that HLA-associated TCR beta chains were more clonally expanded and had lower generation probabilities than equally common non-associated chains. The 87-base-pair reads could not distinguish some IMGT-functional V segments, including TRBV6-2 and TRBV6-3, so those segments were excluded. Correlated functional status among segregating V segments might be attributable to linkage disequilibrium, but an unknown experimental factor could not be ruled out. HLA typing was unavailable for some donors at each locus, so association tests used only the typed subset. Because counts were too low, roughly 18 rarely observed V segments, including chromosome 9 orphons, were left out of the earlier analysis of 587 of the donors. In a later genetic analysis, fewer N-insertions in productive TCRs were reported among donors in an Asian-associated ancestry cluster than the roughly 700-donor mean. In vitro tests confirmed that a few of the cytomegalovirus-associated TCR beta chains recognize cytomegalovirus antigens. In an earlier analysis of some 500 of the donors, most TCR beta V segments were observed in productive rearrangements about 87% or about 30% of the time, broadly matching IMGT annotations. Specific HLA alleles were associated with 15,000 to 20,000 TCR beta sequences at a false discovery rate of 0.05 in a later analysis. The presence/absence analyses assumed that sequencing depth was roughly uniform across donors, and that assumption may not be true. Several of the top co-occurrence clusters appeared to be linked to parvovirus B19, influenza, CMV and Epstein-Barr virus, according to a later analysis. A cluster of highly shared sequence variants was judged likely to be a technical artifact of the sequencing pipeline. A later analysis found that most CMV-associated TCR beta chains appeared HLA-restricted, with HLA associations seemingly driven largely by CMV exposure. The study gave a list of 150 to 200 TCR beta chains associated with cytomegalovirus. This cohort had only TCR beta chains sequenced, and the lack of alpha or paired-chain data limited which features could be detected. The authors suggested that the approach could potentially be extended to other disease states and immunological phenotypes. Immune exposure information for the cohort was limited to CMV serostatus. A further reported finding was that TCR beta sequences accurately predicted the HLA-A and HLA-B alleles for most subjects in the first cohort. Cytomegalovirus status was reported to be diagnosed by the classifier with high specificity and sensitivity in both the original and validation cohorts. V-gene and J-gene trimming of TCR beta chains was associated with a missense DCLRE1C variant in a later genetic analysis, and the association was replicated in an independent cohort.

The cohort comprised around 690 healthy bone marrow donors. At the time of sampling, all cohort members were nominally healthy, though unrecorded immune exposures were likely present. The donor was CMV seronegative and belonged to the group of 352 seronegative cohort members. A peripheral blood sample was collected from each donor, and TCR beta sequencing was performed on peripheral blood mononuclear cells. The Qiagen DNeasy Blood Extraction Kit was used to extract genomic DNA from the blood cell samples. Library preparation used the immunoSEQ multiplex PCR assay. The multiplex PCR relied on a mix of 60 forward primers for TCR Vbeta segments and 13 reverse primers for TCR Jbeta segments. The CDR3 region of rearranged TCR beta genes was amplified from genomic DNA by a multiplex PCR assay. The Illumina HiSeq System was used to sequence the amplified TCR beta libraries as 87-base-pair reads. The authors' analysis ran thus. In a later analysis, some 80 million unique TCR beta chains were counted across the approximately 640 repertoires, and around 10 million of these chains were shared by at least two donors. Raw reads were error-corrected and collapsed into unique sequences by a nearest-neighbor algorithm in which closely related sequences were merged to remove PCR and sequencing errors. Alignment of CDR3 sequences to IMGT reference sequences was used to assign V, D and J gene segments. For a sequence to be retained, at least a six-nucleotide match to both a V gene segment and a J gene segment was required. Rearrangements were classified as productive when the CDR3 lacked stop codons and remained in frame with V and J, and all other rearrangements were classified as non-productive. CDR3 was defined according to IMGT convention as the region running from the second conserved V-encoded cysteine to the conserved J-encoded phenylalanine. The earlier analysis of about 610 of the donors excluded any sequence lacking an unambiguous match to a single V gene segment. An earlier analysis of a few hundred of the donors called V segments functional above 56.7% productive rearrangements and segregating when the between-donor standard deviation exceeded 5%. A statistical classification framework was built to diagnose cytomegalovirus status from the catalog of TCR beta chain sequences. In a later analysis, V and J genes were assigned by comparing TCR nucleotide sequences against IMGT/GENE-DB human TR gene sequences. The TCRdist pipeline was used in a later analysis to assign CDR3 sequences and most-parsimonious VDJ recombination scenarios. In a later analysis, each TCR beta chain was defined by its CDR3 amino acid sequence together with its V-gene family, and reads lacking a unique V-gene family were excluded. To address suspected cross-contamination and a sequencing artifact, a later analysis removed around 600 highly shared, low-generation-probability nucleotide sequences. For each public chain, a later analysis derived a clonal expansion index from normalized ranks of inferred template counts within each repertoire. In a later analysis, generation probabilities were computed using a VDJ recombination model fitted to out-of-frame rearrangements, and the results were checked against IGoR. In a later analysis, TCR-TCR, TCR-HLA and TCR-CMV co-occurrence was scored with hypergeometric tests, and a repertoire-size bias correction was applied to TCR pairs. A later analysis estimated false discovery rates by permuting HLA or CMV assignments 20 times. In a later analysis, co-occurring TCRs were grouped with DBSCAN, and TCRdist sequence similarity was added when clustering was performed within HLA-allele-positive subsets. Repertoires with fewer than 30,000 or more than 120,000 public chains were left out of co-occurrence clustering, as were five repertoires with anomalous nucleotide sharing. In its TCRdb copy, this immuneACCESS table keeps in-frame sequences only and misses some clones. Where compared with another copy, unresolved V genes explain less than half of these, and the others have no known cause. For V, J and clone size, that table is used; D and trimming come from the DNA. Across this sample there are under 130,000 clones, with more than 70% seen only once. The ten largest make up around 2.1% of the sample.

The receptor comes from a man younger than 40 in good health and CMV-seronegative. Sequenced sample: PBMCs. Rearrangement joined TRBV19 to TRBJ1-6, and 7 junction bases match TRBD1. DNA sequence: TGTGCCAGTAGTATAGGGAGGGGGCCGAATTCACCCCTCCACTTT. Its coded protein is CASSIGRGPNSPLHF.